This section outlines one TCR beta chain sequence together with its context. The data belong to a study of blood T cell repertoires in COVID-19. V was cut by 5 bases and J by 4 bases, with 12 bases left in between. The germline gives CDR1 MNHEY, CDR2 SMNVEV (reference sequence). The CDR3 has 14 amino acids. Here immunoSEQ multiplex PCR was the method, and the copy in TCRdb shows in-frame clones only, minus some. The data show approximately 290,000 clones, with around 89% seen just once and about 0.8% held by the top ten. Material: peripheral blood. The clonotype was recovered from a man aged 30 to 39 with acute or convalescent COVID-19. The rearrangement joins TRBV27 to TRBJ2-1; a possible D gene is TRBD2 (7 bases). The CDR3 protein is CASSKGGQYNEQFF. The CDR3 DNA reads TGTGCCAGCAGTAAGGGGGGGCAATACAATGAGCAGTTCTTC.